What follows are 22 T cell receptor beta chains derived from one specimen sequenced in a study of breast tumors, draining lymph nodes, adjacent tissues. Breast cancer patients provided tissue from their axillary draining lymph nodes. One entry per CDR3 protein, called by TCRdb with MiXCR from the multiplex PCR reads. Of approximately 180,000 distinct CDR3 sequences in the sample, around 33% were seen once. Sequenced input: axillary lymph node tissue. All receptors derive from a female donor with breast cancer. Some clones in this sample may be carry-over from other donors' samples.

The J gene is TRBJ1-3, the V gene TRBV30; no reliable D call. Germline CDR1 reads GTSNPN; CDR2 reads SVGIG (reference sequence). This CDR3 contains 13 residues. V lost 2 bases to trimming and J lost 7 bases, with 12 bases between them. The CDR3 here is CAWSIVAGNTIYF. The DNA for the CDR3 is TGTGCCTGGAGTATAGTTGCGGGGAACACCATATATTTT. Variable domain in full (rest from reference TRBV30 and TRBJ1-3): SQTIHQWPATLVQPVGSPLSLECTVEGTSNPNLYWYRQAAGRGLQLLFYSVGIGQISSEVPQNLSASRPQDRQFILSSKKLLLSDSGFYLCAWSIVAGNTIYFGEGSWLTVV.

This clonotype was counted ten times or more. The rearrangement joins TRBV30 to TRBJ2-1; D gene unclear. The CDR3 contains 11 residues. Germline values: CDR1 GTSNPN, CDR2 SVGIG (reference sequence). Between the trimmed V and J ends, which lost 5 bases and 3 bases, there was a span of 5 bases. The CDR3 nucleotides read TGTGCCTGGGCAGACTACAATGAGCAGTTCTTC. The encoded protein is CAWADYNEQFF.

Concerning this clonotype itself: A read error may explain this, as a much larger clone is one base away. The rearrangement joins TRBV6-5 to TRBJ2-1; 8 positions match TRBD2. The CDR3 contains 15 residues. The germline gives CDR1 MNHEY, CDR2 SVGAGI. The V gene end was trimmed by 6 bases and the J gene end by 6 bases; junction bases not matched to a gene: 10. The CDR3 region has the DNA TGTGCCAGCAGCGCGCCGGGGGGGGCGACCAATGAGCAGTTCTTC. Translation: CASSAPGGATNEQFF.

This clonotype was counted at least ten times. The rearrangement links TRBV10-1 to TRBJ2-3, with 11 bases that match TRBD2. Germline trimming cut 2 bases from V and 8 bases from J; bases unmatched to any gene: 6. The CDR3 extends over 15 amino acids. Germline CDR1 and CDR2: WNHNN and SYGVQD (reference sequence). CDR3 sequence (DNA): TGCGCCAGCAGTGAGCTAGCGGGGGGCCCAAGTACGCAGTATTTT. Translating gives CASSELAGGPSTQYF.

This clonotype occurred many times. The chain carries TRBV19 and TRBJ2-7, with a tentative D call TRBD1 (6 bases). Germline V gene data show CDR1 as LNHDA and CDR2 as SQIVND (reference sequence). The CDR3 extends over 13 amino acids. The V end was cut by 3 bases, the J end by 3 bases, with 9 bases between. The CDR3 DNA reads as TGTGCCAGTAGTATTGAGGACAGCTACGAGCAGTACTTC. Translating gives CASSIEDSYEQYF.

The table lists this clonotype with many counts. The gene calls are TRBV10-3 and TRBJ2-3; 8 bases match TRBD1. The CDR3 spans 15 residues. The V and J ends lost 6 bases and 4 bases, in that order; junction bases with no gene match: 9. From germline, CDR1 is ENHRY and CDR2 SYGVKD. The CDR3 coding sequence is TGTGCCATCAGGTCCCCGACAGGGGCGGCAGATACGCAGTATTTT. It specifies CAIRSPTGAADTQYF.

This clonotype was counted ten times or more. It may be a read error: a sequence one base away is much more abundant. V and J are TRBV7-9 and TRBJ2-7; D possibly corresponds to TRBD1 (5 bases). The CDR3 is made up of 14 amino acids. From germline, CDR1 is SEHNR and CDR2 FQNEAQ (reference sequence). The CDR3 nucleotides read TGTGCCAGCAGCTTAGAAGGTCAGGGTTACGGGCAGTACTTC. Translation: CASSLEGQGYGQYF.

This clonotype was seen only a few times. This clone may be a read error of a much larger clone one base away. The J gene is TRBJ2-1, the V gene TRBV9; D unclear. CDR3 size: 15 residues. The germline CDR1 and CDR2 sequences are SGDLS and YYNGEE. CDR3 amino acids: CASSVNPEVYNEPFF. CDR3 bases: TGTGCCAGCAGCGTCAACCCCGAAGTATACAATGAGCCGTTCTTC.

There are a few counts of this clonotype. Given a much more abundant clone one base away, this may be a read error. The chain has TRBV13 and TRBJ2-3; 7 bases line up with TRBD2. The germline CDR1 and CDR2 sequences are PRHDT and FYEKMQ (reference sequence). The V segment lost 5 bases and the J segment 14 bases; nucleotides outside the gene matches: 13. The CDR3 has 13 amino acids. The CDR3 DNA sequence: TGTGCCAGCAGCAGCCCCGGGACTACCTTTAGGTATTTT. It codes for CASSSPGTTFRYF.

The chain combines TRBV6-2 or TRBV6-3 with TRBJ2-1; the match to TRBD1 covers 10 bases. With 7 bases clipped from V and 10 bases from J, the junction kept 4 bases outside the gene matches. CDR1 MNHEY and CDR2 SVGEGT come from the germline V gene. CDR3 length: 12 amino acids. In DNA form, the CDR3 reads TGTGCCAGCAAGACAGGGGGCCTGGAGCAGTTCTTC. Translated: CASKTGGLEQFF.

This clonotype was seen repeatedly, ten times or more. The chain employs TRBV30 and TRBJ1-6; 10 nucleotides match TRBD1. CDR1 and CDR2 from the germline V gene are GTSNPN and SVGIG (reference sequence). Germline trimming cut 0 bases from V and 10 bases from J; bases unmatched to any gene: 3. The CDR3 extends over 14 amino acids. DNA for the CDR3: TGTGCCTGGAGTGTGGGGACAGGGGACTCACCCCTCCACTTT. As protein: CAWSVGTGDSPLHF. Together with reference TRBV30 and TRBJ1-6, the CDR3 gives the full variable domain: SQTIHQWPATLVQPVGSPLSLECTVEGTSNPNLYWYRQAAGRGLQLLFYSVGIGQISSEVPQNLSASRPQDRQFILSSKKLLLSDSGFYLCAWSVGTGDSPLHFGNGTRLTVT.

This clonotype was recorded a few times. Just one base apart from a much larger clone, this may be a read error. This chain links TRBV6-2 or TRBV6-3 with TRBJ1-5, with a possible D match to TRBD1 (5 bases). There are 15 residues in the CDR3. V was shortened by 7 bases and J by 0 bases, with 13 bases between the two germline ends. From germline, CDR1 is MNHEY and CDR2 SVGEGT. The CDR3 DNA sequence: TGTGCCAGCACACGGGGCCAGAATAGCAATCAGCCCCAGCATTTT. Its translation: CASTRGQNSNQPQHF.

This clonotype was observed at least ten times. This chain links TRBV12-3 or TRBV12-4 with TRBJ1-5, with D possibly matching TRBD1 (5 bases). V was clipped by 5 bases and J by 2 bases, with 13 bases between them. The CDR3 runs to 15 residues. The CDR3 is CASSGGTLRNQPQHF. The CDR3 DNA follows: TGTGCCAGCAGTGGGGGGACCCTGCGCAATCAGCCCCAGCATTTT.

The chain is built from TRBV20-1 and TRBJ2-3, with a weak D call TRBD1 (5 bases). The V and J ends lost 6 bases and 14 bases respectively, with 9 bases between them. The CDR3 has 8 amino acids. Looked up from germline, CDR1 is DFQATT and CDR2 is SNEGSKA (reference sequence). The chain's CDR3 is CSASTGYF. The CDR3 nucleotides read TGCAGTGCCTCTACAGGGTATTTT.

There are many counts of this clonotype. The V and J genes are TRBV6-1 and TRBJ2-1; possible D gene TRBD2, 5 bases. The CDR3 consists of 15 residues. Trimming cost V 1 base and J 9 bases, with 16 bases left between them. Germline CDR1 is MNHNS and CDR2 is SASEGT. CDR3 sequence (DNA): TGTGCCAGCAGTGAAGTCCCGGGGTTAGTAGGTGAGCAGTTCTTC. It encodes CASSEVPGLVGEQFF.

This clonotype has a handful of counts. Since a much larger clone is just one base distant, this may be a read error. The chain has TRBV6-5 and TRBJ2-5; 9 nucleotides match TRBD1. Germline CDR1 reads MNHEY; CDR2 reads SVGAGI. The CDR3 consists of 14 residues. The J segment lost 10 bases and the V segment lost 6 bases, leaving 12 bases of the junction unmatched. The CDR3 nucleotides are TGTGCCAGCAGGCCGGGACAGGGACGGAGAAACCAGTACTTC. It yields the protein CASRPGQGRRNQYF.

This clonotype was counted only a few times. Being one base from a much bigger clone, this may be a read error. The J gene is TRBJ2-2, the V gene TRBV12-3 or TRBV12-4; no clear D gene. The CDR3 consists of 14 residues. V lost 3 bases to trimming and J lost 3 bases, with 8 bases between them. CDR3 protein: CASSFSYYTGELFF. As DNA, the CDR3 is TGTGCCAGCAGTTTCTCGTACTACACCGGGGAGCTGTTTTTT.

The table lists this clonotype with a few counts. Possible read error: a much larger clone is one base away. The rearrangement links TRBV3-1 to TRBJ1-5; D unresolved. CDR3 size: 15 residues. In germline, CDR1 is LGHDT, CDR2 YNNKEL (reference sequence). The CDR3 DNA reads TGTGCCAGCAGCCAAGACCCCAATAGCAATCAGCCCCATCATTTT. Translated, it gives CASSQDPNSNQPHHF.

This chain links TRBV30 with TRBJ2-2; D gene uncertain. V lost 4 bases to trimming and J lost 3 bases, with 6 bases between them. Germline CDR1 GTSNPN, CDR2 SVGIG (reference sequence). This CDR3 contains 12 residues. Here the CDR3 DNA reads TGTGCCTGGAAGGGATACACCGGGGAGCTGTTTTTT. Protein sequence: CAWKGYTGELFF.

This clonotype was detected ten times or more. The V gene is TRBV2, the J gene TRBJ1-2, with TRBD1 as a possible D gene (6 bases). The CDR3 sequence is 12 residues long. CDR1 and CDR2 (germline): SNHLY, FYNNEI. Trimming stripped 9 bases from V and 8 bases from J, with 16 bases between. The CDR3 loop reads CARSPGAGGYTF. DNA for the CDR3: TGTGCCAGGTCACCAGGGGCGGGAGGCTACACCTTC. Full variable domain (rest looked up from reference TRBV2 and TRBJ1-2): EPEVTQTPSHQVTQMGQEVILRCVPISNHLYFYWYRQILGQKVEFLVSFYNNEISEKSEIFDDQFSVERPDGSNFTLKIRSTKLEDSAMYFCARSPGAGGYTFGSGTRLTVV.

This clonotype has just one count. J is TRBJ2-5 and V is TRBV7-9, with D possibly matching TRBD2 (12 bases). Looked up from germline, CDR1 is SEHNR and CDR2 is FQNEAQ (reference sequence). V was pared by 5 bases and J by 7 bases, with 29 bases between. This CDR3 is built from 18 residues. This chain's CDR3 is CASSPDLAGGTGGMTQYF. The CDR3 DNA reads TGTGCCAGCAGCCCTGACCTAGCGGGGGGGACAGGGGGAATGACCCAGTACTTC.

This clonotype was seen repeatedly, ten times or more. The rearrangement links TRBV12-3 or TRBV12-4 to TRBJ1-5; TRBD1 matches 9 bases. This CDR3 comprises 15 residues. Trimming took 5 bases from V and 6 from J; bases not matched to a gene: 8. The CDR3 DNA sequence: TGTGCCAGCAGTCTCCGGGACAGGGTCGGTCAGCCCCAGCATTTT. Its protein product is CASSLRDRVGQPQHF.